This T cell receptor (beta chain) was found in a study of blood T cell repertoires in COVID-19. The trim removed 1 base at V and 1 base at J, leaving 3 bases unmatched. Germline-derived CDR1 and CDR2 are MGHRA and YSYEKL. The CDR3 has 15 residues. Using immunoSEQ multiplex PCR, the repertoire was profiled, and TCRdb retains in-frame clones only, with some absent. Of around 390,000 clones in the sample, about 86% were seen once. The sequencing sample was made of PBMCs or T cells enriched from blood (not recorded which). The sequence was collected from a woman between 50 and 59 years old who had recovered from COVID-19. The V gene is TRBV4-1, the J gene TRBJ1-1; 7 nucleotides line up with TRBD1. CDR3 DNA sequence: TGCGCCAGCAGCCAAGCAGGGGGTGCGAACACTGAAGCTTTCTTT. Translated: CASSQAGGANTEAFF.